This T cell receptor (beta chain) was observed in a study of T cells in Graves' hyperthyroidism and ophthalmopathy. Regarding the study as a whole: Stable hyperthyroidism was told apart from ophthalmopathy by a model built on 13 V-J features.

There are 14 residues in the CDR3. J lost 4 bases, V lost 4 bases, and 3 bases had no gene match. CDR1 is SGHTA, CDR2 FQGNSA, per germline. This clonotype occurred many times. Its specificity is not known. It was RNA transcripts that yielded the amplified TCR beta CDR3 regions. First-round RT-PCR of the TCR CDR3 relied on the HTBI primer set. Each CDR3 protein gets one entry after TCRdb re-called the multiplex PCR reads with MiXCR. The sample yields roughly 500,000 distinct CDR3 sequences, over 35% seen once. Sequenced: peripheral blood or thyroid tissue (not recorded which). The gene calls are TRBV7-2 and TRBJ1-1; 10 nucleotides align to TRBD1. The sequence derives from an adult woman with Graves' disease, either hyperthyroidism or ophthalmopathy (not recorded which). CDR3 protein: CASSSRTGGTEAFF. In DNA, the CDR3 is TGTGCCAGCAGCTCCCGGACAGGGGGCACTGAAGCTTTCTTT.